This T cell receptor (beta chain) was documented in a study of neurological immune-mediated disorders. Findings and limits, study-wide: The absence of shared CDR3 amino acid sequences among expanded clones across subjects suggests private repertoires in all groups. The most TCR clonal expansion was seen in HTLV-1-associated myelopathy, whereas the least was seen in multiple sclerosis, below the level in healthy controls.

Germline V gene sequence: CDR1 SQVTM, CDR2 ANQGSEA. The V and J ends lost 0 bases and 5 bases respectively, with 14 bases between them. CDR3 length: 14 residues. This clonotype was seen repeatedly, ten times or more. The antigen is unknown. With 10-nucleotide random UMIs included, cDNA was synthesized by 5'RACE. TCRdb analysed the 5' RACE reads with MiXCR anew, one entry per CDR3 protein. The sample lists 70,000 to 95,000 distinct CDR3 sequences; less than 15% were seen once. This sample's time point: longitudinal time-point 2. The unsorted libraries had their origin in 2 million PBMCs stored at -80 C. The specimen sequenced was PBMCs. This chain uses TRBV29-1 with TRBJ2-7; tentative D call: TRBD1 (6 bases). The TCR was taken from a female donor with HTLV-1-associated myelopathy (HAM/TSP). CDR3 sequence (DNA): TGCAGCGTTGAAGACCCAGGGGCCGGCCACGAGCAGTACTTC. It translates to CSVEDPGAGHEQYF.